This T cell receptor (beta chain) was identified during a study of Graves' ophthalmopathy and Graves' hyperthyroidism. In the study overall: The authors collected peripheral blood at initial diagnosis, before any treatment.

The germline V gene encodes CDR1 SQVTM and CDR2 ANQGSEA. V was cut by 8 bases and J by 2 bases, with 15 bases left in between. The CDR3 loop spans 13 amino acids. Beta-chain TCR CDR3 regions were amplified from RNA transcripts. The first round was an RT-PCR with HTBI primers, and the second round was a multiplex PCR. One entry per CDR3 protein, called by TCRdb with MiXCR from the multiplex PCR reads. The profile covers hundreds of thousands of distinct CDR3 sequences, with about 38% appearing a single time and 3.3% taken by the ten largest. This receptor was taken from an adult man with Graves' ophthalmopathy. This chain uses TRBV29-1 with TRBJ1-1; no clear D gene. The sample comprised peripheral blood. CDR3 loop: CSPTRQINTEAFF. CDR3 nucleotides: TGCAGCCCTACTAGGCAGATTAACACTGAAGCTTTCTTT.